This entry lists 25 T cell receptor beta chains sequenced from one sample in a study of T cell repertoires in cytomegalovirus infection. The antigens these receptors bind are not known. TCRdb ran MiXCR on the reads and lists one entry per CDR3 protein. The sample yields under 130,000 distinct CDR3 sequences, less than 55% seen once. The specimen comprised CD8+ T cells from cultured PBMCs, sampled from culture after CMV antigen stimulation. The receptors derive from a human donor in good health (CMV status not recorded). Some clones in this sample may be carry-over from other donors' samples.

This chain uses TRBV28 with TRBJ2-1; the match to TRBD2 covers 10 bases. Germline V gives CDR1 MDHEN, CDR2 SYDVKM. J lost 8 bases, V lost 6 bases, and 7 bases had no gene match. CDR3 length: 14 residues. The DNA for the CDR3 is TGTGCCAGCAGACTACTAGCGGGGAACGATGAGCAGTTCTTC. Translation: CASRLLAGNDEQFF.

V gene TRBV19 combines with J gene TRBJ1-2; D is perhaps TRBD1 (5 bases). Germline loops: CDR1 LNHDA, CDR2 SQIVND (reference sequence). The CDR3 runs 12 residues. V lost 8 bases and J 3 bases, leaving 10 bases between the germline ends. The CDR3 spells CASVQEDYGYTF. The CDR3 DNA follows: TGTGCCAGTGTACAGGAAGACTATGGCTACACCTTC.

CDR3 in DNA: TGTGCCAGCAGTTACCCCCCGACAGGGGACACTACTAACTATGGCTACACCTTC. Its protein is CASSYPPTGDTTNYGYTF. The gene calls are TRBV28 and TRBJ1-2, with 8 bases fitting TRBD1. Germline V gene data show CDR1 as MDHEN and CDR2 as SYDVKM. The CDR3 is made up of 18 amino acids. J lost 0 bases, V lost 4 bases, and 13 bases had no gene match.

This clonotype has only one observation. The genes are TRBV7-9 and TRBJ2-7, with D possibly being TRBD2 (5 bases). V shed 5 bases and J shed 2 bases, with 10 bases lying between them. The CDR3 extends over 13 amino acids. Germline CDR1 SEHNR, CDR2 FQNEAQ (reference sequence). This CDR3 is CASSQDSTYEQYF. In DNA form, the CDR3 reads TGTGCCAGCAGCCAGGACTCCACCTACGAGCAGTACTTC.

This clonotype was recorded many times. This sequence joins TRBV7-6 and TRBJ2-7; D tentatively fits TRBD1 or TRBD2 (5 bases each). Germline CDR1 SGHVS, CDR2 FNYEAQ. Trimming left V 7 bases short and J 3 bases short, with 16 bases between. This CDR3 contains 14 residues. In nucleotides, the CDR3 is TGTGCCAGCACCACCACCCCAGGGAGCTACGAGCAGTACTTC. Protein: CASTTTPGSYEQYF. Full variable domain (remainder filled in from reference TRBV7-6 and TRBJ2-7): GAGVSQSPRYKVTKRGQDVALRCDPISGHVSLYWYRQALGQGPEFLTYFNYEAQQDKSGLPNDRFSAERPEGSISTLTIQRTEQRDSAMYRCASTTTPGSYEQYFGPGTRLTVT.

This clonotype was observed a few times. The rearrangement joins TRBV24-1 to TRBJ2-1; TRBD1 matches 7 bases. The germline V gene has CDR1 KGHDR and CDR2 SFDVKD. The CDR3 loop spans 16 amino acids. Trimming cost V 4 bases and J 0 bases; bases outside gene matches: 5. CDR3 amino acids: CATSDTGQSSYNEQFF. CDR3 in DNA: TGTGCCACCAGTGACACGGGACAGAGCTCCTACAATGAGCAGTTCTTC.

This chain connects TRBV5-1 to TRBJ1-6; TRBD1 might be the D (5 bases). Germline assignment: CDR1 SGHRS and CDR2 YFSETQ. The CDR3 has 15 residues. Between the trimmed V and J ends, which lost 0 bases and 10 bases, there was a span of 14 bases. This CDR3 is CASSLAGAGGSPLHF. The CDR3 DNA is TGCGCCAGCAGCTTGGCCGGGGCGGGGGGGTCACCCCTCCACTTT.

J is TRBJ1-6 and V is TRBV28; 8 nucleotides match TRBD1. The CDR3 is 15 amino acids. V shed 5 bases, J shed 9 bases, and the junction held 9 bases outside the gene matches. Germline CDR1 reads MDHEN; CDR2 reads SYDVKM. The chain's CDR3 is CASSLLGTGRSPLHF. The CDR3, as DNA: TGTGCCAGCAGTCTACTAGGGACAGGACGTTCACCCCTCCACTTT.

This clonotype has ten or more counts. The chain couples TRBV7-6 to TRBJ2-5; TRBD1 aligns across 7 bases. Trimming removed 4 bases from V and 3 bases from J; junction bases left unmatched: 11. The CDR3 is made up of 16 amino acids. In germline, CDR1 is SGHVS, CDR2 FNYEAQ. Written as DNA, the CDR3 is TGTGCCAGCAGCTCTCGACAGGGCCTTTGGGAAGAGACCCAGTACTTC. As protein: CASSSRQGLWEETQYF.

The sample holds one count of this clonotype. The rearrangement links TRBV9 to TRBJ1-1; D gene uncertain. V shed 4 bases and J shed 6 bases, with 10 bases lying between them. CDR3 length: 12 residues. In germline, CDR1 is SGDLS, CDR2 YYNGEE. The CDR3 loop reads CASSLPGSEAFF. The CDR3 DNA follows: TGTGCCAGCAGCCTCCCGGGGTCTGAAGCTTTCTTT. Filled out from reference TRBV9 and TRBJ1-1, the complete variable domain reads DSGVTQTPKHLITATGQRVTLRCSPRSGDLSVYWYQQSLDQGLQFLIQYYNGEERAKGNILERFSAQQFPDLHSELNLSSLELGDSALYFCASSLPGSEAFFGQGTRLTVV.

This clonotype has only one observation. Because the CDR3 is missing its conserved closing phenylalanine or tryptophan, this is likely a read error. The V and J genes are TRBV11-1 and TRBJ2-3; TRBD1 matches 9 bases. Germline V CDR1 and CDR2: SGHAT, FQDESV (reference sequence). The V segment lost 5 bases and the J segment 3 bases; nucleotides outside the gene matches: 9. The CDR3 length is 16 residues. The CDR3 DNA reads as TGTGCCAGCAGCCCCTGGGACAGGGCTTCGACAGATACGCAGTATTCT. This gives the protein CASSPWDRASTDTQYS.

V and J are TRBV6-1 and TRBJ1-5; 8 bases are shared with TRBD1. The CDR3 covers 17 residues. CDR1 and CDR2 (germline): MNHNS, SASEGT. Germline trimming cut 2 bases from V and 0 bases from J; bases unmatched to any gene: 6. The DNA of the CDR3 is TGTGCCAGCAGTGAACAACAGGGGGGAATTAGCAATCAGCCCCAGCATTTT. Encoded protein: CASSEQQGGISNQPQHF.

This clonotype appeared a few times. The chain joins TRBV28 to TRBJ2-3; D unclear. CDR1 is MDHEN, CDR2 SYDVKM, per germline. CDR3 length: 13 residues. V was trimmed by 3 bases and J by 2 bases, leaving 6 bases between them. CDR3 loop: CASSFSPTDTQYF. The CDR3 nucleotides are TGTGCCAGCAGTTTCTCGCCCACAGATACGCAGTATTTT.

A few counts support this clonotype. The V gene is TRBV4-1, the J gene TRBJ2-1; no clear D gene. Between the trimmed V and J ends, which lost 1 base and 5 bases, there was a span of 9 bases. CDR3 length equals 14 residues. CDR1 MGHRA and CDR2 YSYEKL come from the germline V gene. CDR3 residues: CASSQGPGHNEQFF. The CDR3 nucleotides are TGCGCCAGCAGCCAAGGACCAGGCCACAATGAGCAGTTCTTC.

This clonotype has a handful of counts. This rearrangement joins TRBV6-1 to TRBJ1-5; D is undetermined. Germline V lookup: CDR1 MNHNS, CDR2 SASEGT. Deletions cut 1 base from V and 2 bases from J, with 6 bases between. CDR3 length equals 14 residues. The CDR3 coding sequence is TGTGCCAGCAGTGAAGTTTATGGCAATCAGCCCCAGCATTTT. Its protein product is CASSEVYGNQPQHF.

J is TRBJ2-7 and V is TRBV6-5; D remains unclear. CDR1 MNHEY and CDR2 SVGAGI come from the germline V gene. The CDR3 extends over 14 amino acids. The ends were cut back, 1 base at V and 0 bases at J, with 7 bases in the middle. This chain's CDR3 is CASSYLLSSYEQYF. The CDR3 region has the DNA TGTGCCAGCAGTTACTTGCTCAGCTCCTACGAGCAGTACTTC.

In its sample, this clonotype was seen once. V usage is TRBV6-5 and J usage is TRBJ1-1; maybe TRBD1 (6 bases). Trimming removed 5 bases from V and 0 bases from J, with 13 bases in between. Looked up from germline, CDR1 is MNHEY and CDR2 is SVGAGI. The CDR3 spans 15 residues. CDR3 sequence: CASSGQRIMNTEAFF. Written as DNA, the CDR3 is TGTGCCAGCAGTGGACAGAGAATTATGAACACTGAAGCTTTCTTT.

This clonotype appeared a few times. V gene TRBV7-9 combines with J gene TRBJ2-2; possible D gene TRBD1, 6 bases. CDR1 is SEHNR, CDR2 FQNEAQ, per germline (reference sequence). This CDR3 contains 15 residues. With 5 bases removed from V and 6 bases from J, the gap between germline ends came to 16 bases. In DNA, the CDR3 is TGTGCCAGCAGCATGCTGACAGGTCAAGCCGGGGAGCTGTTTTTT. Protein: CASSMLTGQAGELFF.

The chain employs TRBV4-3 and TRBJ2-7; a weak D match, TRBD1 (6 bases). With 0 bases removed from V and 3 bases from J, the gap between germline ends came to 12 bases. Germline loops: CDR1 LGHNA, CDR2 YSLEER. This CDR3 has 15 amino acids. In DNA, the CDR3 is TGCGCCAGCAGCCAAGATGACACAGGGTACTACGAGCAGTACTTC. Encoded protein: CASSQDDTGYYEQYF.

The chain is built from TRBV7-6 and TRBJ2-7, with a possible D match to TRBD1 (6 bases). This CDR3 region has 14 residues. CDR1 is SGHVS, CDR2 FNYEAQ, per germline. V lost 5 bases to trimming and J lost 1 base, with 12 bases between them. In DNA, the CDR3 is TGTGCCAGCAGCCGTGACAGGTATTCCTACGAGCAGTACTTC. This encodes CASSRDRYSYEQYF.

This clonotype was found a few times. V is TRBV6-5 and J is TRBJ1-4; no firm D call. The CDR3 totals 15 residues. CDR1 and CDR2 (germline): MNHEY, SVGAGI. Trimming removed 0 bases from V and 4 bases from J, with 9 bases in between. The DNA for the CDR3 is TGTGCCAGCAGTTACTCTCTGGCCGGTAATGAAAAACTGTTTTTT. Translation: CASSYSLAGNEKLFF.

The chain employs TRBV27 and TRBJ2-2; weak D call: TRBD2 (5 bases). The CDR3 runs 16 residues. The V gene's germline CDR1 is MNHEY and CDR2 SMNVEV (reference sequence). The germline V and J ends were trimmed by 1 base and 0 bases, with 9 bases remaining between them. The CDR3 here is CASSLFWGANTGELFF. The CDR3 DNA sequence: TGTGCCAGCAGTTTATTTTGGGGAGCGAACACCGGGGAGCTGTTTTTT.

This clonotype has ten or more counts. V gene TRBV10-3 combines with J gene TRBJ2-1; D is tentatively TRBD1 or TRBD2 (6 bases each). With 6 bases removed from V and 3 bases from J, the gap between germline ends came to 18 bases. Germline V gene data show CDR1 as ENHRY and CDR2 as SYGVKD. The CDR3 totals 16 residues. This CDR3 is CAISDDPGDIYNEQFF. CDR3 coding DNA: TGTGCCATCAGCGATGATCCGGGGGACATCTACAATGAGCAGTTCTTC.

This clonotype was counted a few times. The gene calls are TRBV9 and TRBJ2-3, with D possibly being TRBD1 or TRBD2 (6 bases each). Trimming removed 0 bases at V and 2 bases at J, with 10 bases between. Germline CDR1 is SGDLS and CDR2 is YYNGEE. The CDR3 length is 15 residues. CDR3 sequence reads: CASSVGGANTDTQYF. The CDR3 coding sequence is TGTGCCAGCAGCGTAGGGGGGGCTAACACAGATACGCAGTATTTT.

This clonotype was seen many times. The rearrangement uses TRBV14 and TRBJ2-7; a weak D match, TRBD2 (7 bases). Germline V gene sequence: CDR1 SGHDN, CDR2 FVKESK. This CDR3 is 15 amino acids long. V lost 0 bases to trimming and J lost 5 bases, with 14 bases between them. DNA of the CDR3: TGTGCCAGCAGCCAAGAGGCCGCGGGGGCCCACGAGCAGTACTTC. This encodes CASSQEAAGAHEQYF.